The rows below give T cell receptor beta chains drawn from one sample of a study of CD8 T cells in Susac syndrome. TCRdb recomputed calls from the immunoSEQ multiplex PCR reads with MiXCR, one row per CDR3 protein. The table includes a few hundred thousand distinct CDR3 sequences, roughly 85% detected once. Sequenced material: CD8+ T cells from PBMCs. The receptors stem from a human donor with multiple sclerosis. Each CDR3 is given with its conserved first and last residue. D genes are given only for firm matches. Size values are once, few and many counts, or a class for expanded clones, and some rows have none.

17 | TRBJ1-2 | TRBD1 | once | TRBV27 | CASSSGGQGLPRLFYTF | TGTGCCAGCAGTTCGGGGGGACAGGGTCTCCCCCGCTTATTCTACACCTTC
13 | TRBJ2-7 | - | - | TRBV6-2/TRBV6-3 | CASSEDVSYEQYF | TGTGCCAGCAGCGAGGACGTCTCCTACGAGCAGTACTTC
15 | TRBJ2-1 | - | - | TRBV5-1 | CASSLVGVFYNEQFF | TGCGCCAGCAGCTTGGTCGGGGTTTTCTACAATGAGCAGTTCTTC
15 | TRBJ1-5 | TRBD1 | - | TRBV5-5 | CASSWTGTKDQPQHF | TGTGCCAGCAGCTGGACAGGGACGAAGGATCAGCCCCAGCATTTT
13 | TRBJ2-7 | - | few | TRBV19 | CASSIFPSYEQYF | TGTGCCAGTAGTATTTTTCCGTCCTACGAGCAGTACTTC
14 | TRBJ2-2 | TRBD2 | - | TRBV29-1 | CSVSLAVNTGELFF | TGCAGCGTTTCACTAGCGGTGAACACCGGGGAGCTGTTTTTT
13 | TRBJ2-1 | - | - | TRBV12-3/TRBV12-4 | CASGIVDYNEQFF | TGTGCCAGCGGGATAGTGGACTACAATGAGCAGTTCTTC
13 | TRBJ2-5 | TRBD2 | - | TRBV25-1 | CASIAGGGETQYF | TGTGCCAGCATCGCGGGAGGGGGAGAGACCCAGTACTTC
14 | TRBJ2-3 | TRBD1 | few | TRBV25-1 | CASVGQGSTDTQYF | TGTGCCAGCGTCGGACAGGGATCCACAGATACGCAGTATTTT
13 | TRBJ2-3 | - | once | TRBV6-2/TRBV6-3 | CASSYGLEDTQYF | TGTGCCAGCAGTTACGGGTTGGAAGATACGCAGTATTTT
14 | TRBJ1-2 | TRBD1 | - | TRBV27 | CASSIKGGASGYTF | TGTGCCAGCAGTATAAAAGGGGGCGCGAGTGGCTACACCTTC
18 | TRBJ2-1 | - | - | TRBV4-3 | CASSQTGFGSGMGNEQFF | TGCGCCAGCAGCCAGACAGGGTTCGGTAGCGGCATGGGGAATGAGCAGTTCTTC
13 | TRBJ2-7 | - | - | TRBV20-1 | CSARDHSSYEQYF | TGCAGTGCTAGAGATCATAGTAGCTACGAGCAGTACTTC
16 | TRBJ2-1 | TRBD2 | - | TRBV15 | CATGDRLAGSYNEQFF | TGTGCCACCGGGGATCGACTAGCGGGTAGCTACAATGAGCAGTTCTTC
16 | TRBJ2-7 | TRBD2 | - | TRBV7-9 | CASSSRTSGTNWEQYF | TGTGCCAGCAGCTCCCGAACTAGCGGAACCAATTGGGAGCAGTACTTC